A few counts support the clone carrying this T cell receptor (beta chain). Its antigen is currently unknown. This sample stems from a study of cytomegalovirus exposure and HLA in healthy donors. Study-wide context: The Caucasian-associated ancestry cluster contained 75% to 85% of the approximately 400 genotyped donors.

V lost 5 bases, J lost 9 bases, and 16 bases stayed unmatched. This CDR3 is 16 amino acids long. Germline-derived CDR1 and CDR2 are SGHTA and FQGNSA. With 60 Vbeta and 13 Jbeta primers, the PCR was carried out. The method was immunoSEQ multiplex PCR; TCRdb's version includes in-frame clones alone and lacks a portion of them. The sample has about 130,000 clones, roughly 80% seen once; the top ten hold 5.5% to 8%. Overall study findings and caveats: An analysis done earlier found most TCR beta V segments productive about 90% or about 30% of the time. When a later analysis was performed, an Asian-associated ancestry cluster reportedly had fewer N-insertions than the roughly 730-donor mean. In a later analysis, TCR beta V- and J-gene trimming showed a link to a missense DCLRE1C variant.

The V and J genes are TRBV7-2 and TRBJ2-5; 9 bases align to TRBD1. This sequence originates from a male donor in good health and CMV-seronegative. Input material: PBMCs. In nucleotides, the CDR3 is TGTGCCAGCAGCCCCAGTGTGGGACAGGGTGGGGTTTCCCAGTACTTC. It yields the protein CASSPSVGQGGVSQYF.